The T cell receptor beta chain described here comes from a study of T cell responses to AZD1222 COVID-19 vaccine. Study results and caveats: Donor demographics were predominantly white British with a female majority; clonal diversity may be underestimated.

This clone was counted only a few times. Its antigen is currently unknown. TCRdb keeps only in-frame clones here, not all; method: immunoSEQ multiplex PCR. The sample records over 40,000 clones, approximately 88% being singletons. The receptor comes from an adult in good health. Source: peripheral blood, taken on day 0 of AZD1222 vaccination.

CDR3 loop: CASSLSQLDTEAFF. In nucleotides, the CDR3 is TGCGCCAGCAGCTTGTCACAACTGGACACTGAAGCTTTCTTT. This sequence joins TRBV5-1 and TRBJ1-1, with unresolved D. The V end was cut by 1 base, the J end by 3 bases, with 10 bases between. Germline assignment: CDR1 SGHRS and CDR2 YFSETQ. There are 14 residues in the CDR3.